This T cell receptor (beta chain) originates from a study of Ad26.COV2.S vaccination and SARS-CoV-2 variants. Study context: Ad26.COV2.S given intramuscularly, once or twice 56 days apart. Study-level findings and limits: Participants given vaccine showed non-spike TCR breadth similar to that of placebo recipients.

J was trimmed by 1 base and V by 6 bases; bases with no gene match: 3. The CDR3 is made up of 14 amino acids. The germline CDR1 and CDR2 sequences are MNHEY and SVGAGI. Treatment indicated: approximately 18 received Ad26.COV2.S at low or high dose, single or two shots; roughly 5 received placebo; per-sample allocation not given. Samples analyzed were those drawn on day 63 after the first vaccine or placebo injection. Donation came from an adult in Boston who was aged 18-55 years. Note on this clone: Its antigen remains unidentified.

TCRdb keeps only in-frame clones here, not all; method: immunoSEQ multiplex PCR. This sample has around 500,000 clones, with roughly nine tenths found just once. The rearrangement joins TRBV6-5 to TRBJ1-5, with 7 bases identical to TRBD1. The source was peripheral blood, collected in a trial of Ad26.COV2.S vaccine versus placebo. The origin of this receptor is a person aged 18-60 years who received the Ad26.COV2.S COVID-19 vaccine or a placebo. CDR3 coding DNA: TGTGCCAGCAGACCGACAGGGAGCAATCAGCCCCAGCATTTT. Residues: CASRPTGSNQPQHF.